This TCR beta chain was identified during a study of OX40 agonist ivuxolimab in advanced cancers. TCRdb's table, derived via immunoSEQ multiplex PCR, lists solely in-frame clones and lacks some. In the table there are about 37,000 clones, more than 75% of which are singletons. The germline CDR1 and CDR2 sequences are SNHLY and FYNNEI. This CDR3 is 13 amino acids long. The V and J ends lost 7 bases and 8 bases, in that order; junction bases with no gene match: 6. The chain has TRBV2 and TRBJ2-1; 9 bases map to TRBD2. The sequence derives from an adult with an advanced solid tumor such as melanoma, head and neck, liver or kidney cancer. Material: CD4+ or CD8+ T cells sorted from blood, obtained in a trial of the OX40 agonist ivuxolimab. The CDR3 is CASISGGRYEQFF. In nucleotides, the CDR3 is TGTGCCAGCATCAGCGGGGGGAGGTATGAGCAGTTCTTC.